The rows below give T cell receptor beta chains drawn from one sample of a study of blood T cell repertoires in COVID-19. Assay used: immunoSEQ multiplex PCR; TCRdb lists only in-frame clones, some missing. The table shows about 64,000 clones, with roughly 84% occurring only once. The sample comprised peripheral blood. Receptors were obtained from an older woman with acute or convalescent COVID-19. Both conserved end residues are part of each CDR3. Each record gives: clone size, CDR3 length, J gene, V gene, D gene, CDR3 DNA, CDR3 protein. A D gene is named only where the DNA matches it firmly. Part of the rows lack a size; the others show once, few, many or a class for expanded clones.

clone_size: -
cdr3_length: 14
j_call: TRBJ1-1
v_call: TRBV6-5
d_call: -
cdr3_nt: TGTGCCAGCAGCGTTACGTTAGGGGACACTGAAGCTTTCTTT
cdr3_aa: CASSVTLGDTEAFF

clone_size: few
cdr3_length: 15
j_call: TRBJ1-2
v_call: TRBV27
d_call: -
cdr3_nt: TGTGCCAGCAGTTTATACCAGGGTTCCAACTATGGCTACACCTTC
cdr3_aa: CASSLYQGSNYGYTF

clone_size: -
cdr3_length: 15
j_call: TRBJ2-2
v_call: TRBV2
d_call: TRBD1
cdr3_nt: TGTGCCAGCAGCGGACAGGCTGCGAACACCGGGGAGCTGTTTTTT
cdr3_aa: CASSGQAANTGELFF

clone_size: -
cdr3_length: 12
j_call: TRBJ1-5
v_call: TRBV29-1
d_call: -
cdr3_nt: TGCAGCGCAACAGGGCACAATCAGCCCCAGCATTTT
cdr3_aa: CSATGHNQPQHF

clone_size: -
cdr3_length: 13
j_call: TRBJ2-5
v_call: TRBV2
d_call: -
cdr3_nt: TGTGCCGGCTATACAGGGGGGGAGGAGACCCAGTACTTC
cdr3_aa: CAGYTGGEETQYF

clone_size: -
cdr3_length: 16
j_call: TRBJ2-1
v_call: TRBV10-1
d_call: TRBD2
cdr3_nt: TGCGCCAGCAGTGAGAGTCGGGGGGGCTCCTACAATGAGCAGTTCTTC
cdr3_aa: CASSESRGGSYNEQFF

clone_size: -
cdr3_length: 15
j_call: TRBJ2-7
v_call: TRBV5-1
d_call: -
cdr3_nt: TGCGCCAGCAGCTTTTATAGCGCCAGCTCCTACGAGCAGTACTTC
cdr3_aa: CASSFYSASSYEQYF

clone_size: many
cdr3_length: 13
j_call: TRBJ1-5
v_call: TRBV27
d_call: TRBD1
cdr3_nt: TGTGCCAGCAGCCCGACAGGGAATCAGCCCCAGCATTTT
cdr3_aa: CASSPTGNQPQHF

clone_size: -
cdr3_length: 15
j_call: TRBJ1-2
v_call: TRBV11-2
d_call: TRBD1
cdr3_nt: TGTGCCAGCAGCTCGCCGGGACAGGGGGCGAACGGCTACACCTTC
cdr3_aa: CASSSPGQGANGYTF

clone_size: -
cdr3_length: 18
j_call: TRBJ1-3
v_call: TRBV6-2/TRBV6-3
d_call: -
cdr3_nt: TGTGCCAGCAGTTCCAATATGGGGGGTTCGGGGGCTGGAAACACCATATATTTT
cdr3_aa: CASSSNMGGSGAGNTIYF

clone_size: -
cdr3_length: 15
j_call: TRBJ1-6
v_call: TRBV6-5
d_call: -
cdr3_nt: TGTGCCAGCAGACCGGTCGGGGTAGGGAATTCACCCCTCCACTTT
cdr3_aa: CASRPVGVGNSPLHF

clone_size: -
cdr3_length: 15
j_call: TRBJ2-7
v_call: TRBV5-6
d_call: TRBD1
cdr3_nt: TGTGCCAGCAGCTTGGTGGGGACAGGCAACTACGAGCAGTACTTC
cdr3_aa: CASSLVGTGNYEQYF

clone_size: once
cdr3_length: 15
j_call: TRBJ1-2
v_call: TRBV19
d_call: TRBD1
cdr3_nt: TGTGCCAGTAGTTTCCAGGGGGCCGCTAACTATGGCTACACCTTC
cdr3_aa: CASSFQGAANYGYTF

clone_size: -
cdr3_length: 14
j_call: TRBJ2-7
v_call: TRBV13
d_call: -
cdr3_nt: TGTGCCAGCAGCCCACGGGACAATTTCAGGGAGCAGTACTTC
cdr3_aa: CASSPRDNFREQYF

clone_size: -
cdr3_length: 14
j_call: TRBJ1-3
v_call: TRBV19
d_call: -
cdr3_nt: TGTGCCAGTAGTAAGGACAATTCTGGAAACACCATATATTTT
cdr3_aa: CASSKDNSGNTIYF

clone_size: -
cdr3_length: 16
j_call: TRBJ1-1
v_call: TRBV5-5
d_call: -
cdr3_nt: TGTGCCAGCAGCTTGGCAATCGGCGGTCTGAACACTGAAGCTTTCTTT
cdr3_aa: CASSLAIGGLNTEAFF

clone_size: -
cdr3_length: 16
j_call: TRBJ1-5
v_call: TRBV3-1/TRBV3-2
d_call: TRBD1
cdr3_nt: TGTGCCAGCAGCCAAGGAGACAGGGGGGGCAATCAGCCCCAGCATTTT
cdr3_aa: CASSQGDRGGNQPQHF

clone_size: -
cdr3_length: 13
j_call: TRBJ1-1
v_call: TRBV12-3/TRBV12-4
d_call: -
cdr3_nt: TGTGCCAGCTCTGACCTGGGGCACACTGAAGCTTTCTTT
cdr3_aa: CASSDLGHTEAFF

clone_size: -
cdr3_length: 15
j_call: TRBJ1-4
v_call: TRBV5-5
d_call: -
cdr3_nt: TGTGCCAGCAGCTTGTCAGCCAGGGTCGGTGAAAAACTGTTTTTT
cdr3_aa: CASSLSARVGEKLFF

clone_size: -
cdr3_length: 14
j_call: TRBJ2-7
v_call: TRBV29-1
d_call: TRBD2
cdr3_nt: TGCAGCGTTGTGGGGCGGGGGGCCCTCTACGAGCAGTACTTC
cdr3_aa: CSVVGRGALYEQYF

clone_size: -
cdr3_length: 16
j_call: TRBJ2-2
v_call: TRBV7-6
d_call: -
cdr3_nt: TGTGCCAGCAGCCGTGACAGAACGTACCACACCGGGGAGCTGTTTTTT
cdr3_aa: CASSRDRTYHTGELFF

clone_size: -
cdr3_length: 13
j_call: TRBJ1-3
v_call: TRBV7-9
d_call: -
cdr3_nt: TGTGCCAGCAGCTTAGGCGTTGGAAACACCATATATTTT
cdr3_aa: CASSLGVGNTIYF

clone_size: -
cdr3_length: 16
j_call: TRBJ2-5
v_call: TRBV5-1
d_call: -
cdr3_nt: TGCGCCAGCAGCTTGGGTACTAGCTCAGCCACAGAGACCCAGTACTTC
cdr3_aa: CASSLGTSSATETQYF

clone_size: few
cdr3_length: 14
j_call: TRBJ1-2
v_call: TRBV19
d_call: -
cdr3_nt: TGTGCCAGTAGTCCGGCCGGGGGGCGGTATGGCTACACCTTC
cdr3_aa: CASSPAGGRYGYTF

clone_size: once
cdr3_length: 19
j_call: TRBJ2-6
v_call: TRBV7-3
d_call: -
cdr3_nt: TGTGCCAGCAGCTTATCCTATCGTACAGATTACTCTGGGGCCAACGTCCTGACTTTC
cdr3_aa: CASSLSYRTDYSGANVLTF

clone_size: -
cdr3_length: 13
j_call: TRBJ1-1
v_call: TRBV6-6
d_call: -
cdr3_nt: TGTGCCAGCAGTTACGAGGGGGGGACTGAAGCTTTCTTT
cdr3_aa: CASSYEGGTEAFF

clone_size: -
cdr3_length: 14
j_call: TRBJ1-1
v_call: TRBV7-9
d_call: -
cdr3_nt: TGTGCCAGCAGGAAACAGGGTCGAGACACTGAAGCTTTCTTT
cdr3_aa: CASRKQGRDTEAFF

clone_size: -
cdr3_length: 14
j_call: TRBJ2-7
v_call: TRBV30
d_call: TRBD1
cdr3_nt: TGTGCCTGGAGTTATCCAGGGGGATCCTACGAGCAGTACTTC
cdr3_aa: CAWSYPGGSYEQYF

clone_size: -
cdr3_length: 14
j_call: TRBJ2-7
v_call: TRBV5-1
d_call: TRBD1
cdr3_nt: TGCGCCAGCAGCTTGGGGCAGGGGGCATCCGAGCAGTACTTC
cdr3_aa: CASSLGQGASEQYF

clone_size: -
cdr3_length: 14
j_call: TRBJ1-5
v_call: TRBV30
d_call: -
cdr3_nt: TGTGCCTGGAGTGCGACGGGGGGGCATCAGCCCCAGCATTTT
cdr3_aa: CAWSATGGHQPQHF